Below, one T cell receptor beta chain is given with its context. The sample originates from a study of cytomegalovirus exposure and HLA in healthy donors. The data were produced by immunoSEQ multiplex PCR, yet TCRdb's version contains in-frame clones alone and is incomplete. The data show approximately 160,000 clones, about 90% seen once. The CDR3 consists of 12 residues. Germline V gene data show CDR1 as MDHEN and CDR2 as SYDVKM. V lost 6 bases and J lost 5, with 10 bases in between. Material: PBMCs. The chain combines TRBV28 with TRBJ1-2; no reliable D call. This receptor was obtained from a man younger than 30 in good health and CMV-seropositive. CDR3 protein: CASSPRRYGYTF. The CDR3 coding sequence is TGTGCCAGCAGCCCCCGGAGATATGGCTACACCTTC.